One TCR beta chain is described in this entry. Its antigen is currently unknown. This entry is derived from a study of radiotherapy plus CTLA-4 blockade in lung cancer. The wider study: Disease control was achieved by 31% of patients, and objective responses by about 19%.

This CDR3 is built from 17 residues. Germline V CDR1 and CDR2: MGHRA, YSYEKL. V lost 0 bases, J lost 0 bases, and 12 bases lay in between. The repertoire was sequenced with immunoSEQ multiplex PCR; TCRdb's copy has only in-frame clones and lacks some. The table has 50,000 to 65,000 clones, around 80% seen once. Study-level findings and limits: Radiotherapy plus ipilimumab was followed by expansion in blood of tumor-derived TCR clones. Increased serum interferon-beta after radiation also reportedly predicted response strongly.

This receptor was taken from a human donor with non-small cell lung cancer who had a complete response to radiotherapy plus ipilimumab. This rearrangement joins TRBV4-1 to TRBJ1-5, with D unresolved. This sample comprised peripheral blood, obtained from a patient treated with radiotherapy plus ipilimumab. This CDR3 is CASSQDRGQDSNQPQHF. CDR3 coding DNA: TGCGCCAGCAGCCAAGATCGCGGGCAAGATAGCAATCAGCCCCAGCATTTT.